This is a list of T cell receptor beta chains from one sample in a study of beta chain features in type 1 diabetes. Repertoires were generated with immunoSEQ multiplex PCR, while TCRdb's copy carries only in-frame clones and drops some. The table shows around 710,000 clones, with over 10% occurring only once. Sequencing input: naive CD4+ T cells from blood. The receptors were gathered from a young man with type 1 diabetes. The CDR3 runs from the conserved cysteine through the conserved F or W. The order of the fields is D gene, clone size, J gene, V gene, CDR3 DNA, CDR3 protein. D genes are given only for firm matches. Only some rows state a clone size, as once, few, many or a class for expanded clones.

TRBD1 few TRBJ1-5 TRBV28 TGTGCCAGCAGTCCAGGGGGGAGCAATCAGCCCCAGCATTTT CASSPGGSNQPQHF
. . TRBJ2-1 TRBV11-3 TGTGCCAGCAGCTTAGATGGAGGGGGCTCCAATGAGCAGTTCTTC CASSLDGGGSNEQFF
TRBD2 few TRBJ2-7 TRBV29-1 TGCAGCGTCCGATCATGGACTAGCGGGAGTTACGAGCAGTACTTC CSVRSWTSGSYEQYF
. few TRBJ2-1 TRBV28 TGTGCCAGCAGATTGACAGGTAGCTACAATGAGCAGTTCTTC CASRLTGSYNEQFF
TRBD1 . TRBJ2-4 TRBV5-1 TGCGCCAGCAGCGATACGGGACAGGGCTACATTCAGTACTTC CASSDTGQGYIQYF
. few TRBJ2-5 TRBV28 TGTGCCAGCAGTTCCCCAGGGGCGGGGCCCTATGAGACCCAGTACTTC CASSSPGAGPYETQYF
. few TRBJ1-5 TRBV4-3 TGCGCCAGCAGCCAAGATTTCGGGTCAGGTCTGGCCCAGCATTTT CASSQDFGSGLAQHF
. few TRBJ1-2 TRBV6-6 TGTGCCAGCAGTAAGCAGGATTCTAACTATGGCTACACCTTC CASSKQDSNYGYTF
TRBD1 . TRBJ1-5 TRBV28 TGTGCCAGCAGATGGACAGGGGGAGGCAATCAGCCCCAGCATTTT CASRWTGGGNQPQHF
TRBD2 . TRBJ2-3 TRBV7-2 TGTGCCAGCAGCTTAAAGCTAGCGGGGGGCCTGGGAGATACGCAGTATTTT CASSLKLAGGLGDTQYF
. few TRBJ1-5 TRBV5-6 TGTGCCAGCAGCTGGATGAATCAGCCCCAGCATTTT CASSWMNQPQHF
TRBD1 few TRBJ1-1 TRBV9 TGTGCCAGCAGCGTAGTGGGACAGTCCACTGAAGCTTTCTTT CASSVVGQSTEAFF
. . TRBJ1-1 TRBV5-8 TGTGCCAGCAGCTTGGCCAATTGGGACGGTGAAGCTTTCTTT CASSLANWDGEAFF
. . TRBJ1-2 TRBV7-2 TGTGCCAGCAGCTTAGGGTCCAGCTATGGCTACACCTTC CASSLGSSYGYTF
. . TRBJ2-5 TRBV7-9 TGTGCCAGCAGCTTTGCTTCGGTACAAGAGACCCAGTACTTC CASSFASVQETQYF
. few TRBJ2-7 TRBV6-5 TGTGCCAGCAGTTACGACCTAACTACCTACGAGCAGTACTTC CASSYDLTTYEQYF
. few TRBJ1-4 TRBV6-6 TGTGCCAGCAGTTCAACTAATGAAAAACTGTTTTTT CASSSTNEKLFF
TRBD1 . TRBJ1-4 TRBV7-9 TGTGCCAGCAGCTTAGCGCTAACACCGGACAGGGGAAACGAAAAACTGTTTTTT CASSLALTPDRGNEKLFF
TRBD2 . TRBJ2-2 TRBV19 TGTGCCGCCTCAGGGAGGGGCACTAACACCGGGGAGCTGTTTTTT CAASGRGTNTGELFF
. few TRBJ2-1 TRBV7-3 TGTGCCAGCAGCAAGGACGGTGACAATGAGCAGTTCTTC CASSKDGDNEQFF
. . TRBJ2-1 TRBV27 TGTGCCAGCAGTCCGGAGCGGTCCTACAATGAGCAGTTCTTC CASSPERSYNEQFF
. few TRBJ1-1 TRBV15 TGTGCCACCAGCAGAGAAAGGGACACTGAAGCTTTCTTT CATSRERDTEAFF
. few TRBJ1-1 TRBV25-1 TGTGCCAGCACGGTCGGGGGGAGCACTGAAGCTTTCTTT CASTVGGSTEAFF
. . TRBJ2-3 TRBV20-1 TGCAGTGCTGCCCGCACAGATACGCAGTATTTT CSAARTDTQYF
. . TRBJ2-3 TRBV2 TGTGCCAGCCGGGACGAAGCAGATACGCAGTATTTT CASRDEADTQYF
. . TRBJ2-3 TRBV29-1 TGCAGCGCCGAGGGGGGGCCGGGCACAGATACGCAGTATTTT CSAEGGPGTDTQYF
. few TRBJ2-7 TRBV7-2 TGTGCCAGCAGCCCCCATAGCGGTACCTACGAGCAGTACTTC CASSPHSGTYEQYF
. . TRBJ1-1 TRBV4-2 TGTGCCAGCAGCCAGACGGTAAACCGACAGGTTGGCACTGAAGCTTTCTTT CASSQTVNRQVGTEAFF
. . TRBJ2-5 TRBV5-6 TGTGCCAGCAGCTTGGGGGGAAGAGAGACCCAGTACTTC CASSLGGRETQYF
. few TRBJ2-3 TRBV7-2 TGTGCCAGCAGCTTAGTGAGGAACAGGGTCACAGATACGCAGTATTTT CASSLVRNRVTDTQYF
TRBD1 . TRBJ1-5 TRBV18 TGTGCCAGCTCACCAGGACAGGGGGCCCAGCCCCAGCATTTT CASSPGQGAQPQHF
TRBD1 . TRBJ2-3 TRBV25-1 TGTGCCAGCAGTAACTACAGGGGGCTGTCAGATACGCAGTATTTT CASSNYRGLSDTQYF
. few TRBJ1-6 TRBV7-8 TGTGCCAGCAGCGAAGTCCGGGACGGGAATTCACCCCTCCACTTT CASSEVRDGNSPLHF
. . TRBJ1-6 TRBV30 TGTGCCTGGAGTTTGTCCTACTCAGGGGAACTTAATTCACCCCTCCACTTT CAWSLSYSGELNSPLHF
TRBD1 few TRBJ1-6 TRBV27 TGTGCCAGCAGTTTCGTTGGGACAGGGAATAATTCACCCCTCCACTTT CASSFVGTGNNSPLHF
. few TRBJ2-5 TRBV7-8 TGTGCCAGCAGCTTGGGCGGGGCGGCTAAGACCCAGTACTTC CASSLGGAAKTQYF
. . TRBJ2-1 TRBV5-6 TGTGCCAGCAGCTTGACTACACAGCAGTTCTTC CASSLTTQQFF
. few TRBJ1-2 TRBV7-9 TGTGCCAGCACTATTGCGGGTGACTATGGCTACACCTTC CASTIAGDYGYTF
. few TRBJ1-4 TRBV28 TGTGCCAGCAGTCAGTATGAAAAACTGTTTTTT CASSQYEKLFF
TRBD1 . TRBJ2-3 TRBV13 TGTGCCAGCAGCGAACGAGGGACAGGGGGCGGCTCTGGCACAGATACGCAGTATTTT CASSERGTGGGSGTDTQYF
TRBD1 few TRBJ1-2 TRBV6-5 TGTGCCAGCAAACGACAGGGTAGAAACTATGGCTACACCTTC CASKRQGRNYGYTF
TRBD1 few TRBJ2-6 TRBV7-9 TGTGCCAGCAGCTTAGGTCCAGGGGGCGACGTCCTGACTTTC CASSLGPGGDVLTF
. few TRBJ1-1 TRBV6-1 TGTGCCAGCAGTGGCCGGACTATGAACACTGAAGCTTTCTTT CASSGRTMNTEAFF
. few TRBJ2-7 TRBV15 TGTGCCACCAGCAGAGATGGAGTAGGAGGGGTCGGCTACGAGCAGTACTTC CATSRDGVGGVGYEQYF
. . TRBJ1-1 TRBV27 TGTGCCAGCAGCCGATACGAGAGCCGGAACACTGAAGCTTTCTTT CASSRYESRNTEAFF
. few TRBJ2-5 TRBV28 TGTGCCAGCAGTTTGCGGGAGACCCAGTACTTC CASSLRETQYF
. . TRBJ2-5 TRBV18 TGTGCCAGCTCACCACCGGCCCAAGAGACCCAGTACTTC CASSPPAQETQYF
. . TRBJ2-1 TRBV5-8 TGTGCCAGCAGCCGGACTTCGAGCTCCTACAATGAGCAGTTCTTC CASSRTSSSYNEQFF
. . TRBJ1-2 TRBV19 TGTGCCAGTAGTCCCCCGGCGGGGGGCCATGGCTACACCTTC CASSPPAGGHGYTF